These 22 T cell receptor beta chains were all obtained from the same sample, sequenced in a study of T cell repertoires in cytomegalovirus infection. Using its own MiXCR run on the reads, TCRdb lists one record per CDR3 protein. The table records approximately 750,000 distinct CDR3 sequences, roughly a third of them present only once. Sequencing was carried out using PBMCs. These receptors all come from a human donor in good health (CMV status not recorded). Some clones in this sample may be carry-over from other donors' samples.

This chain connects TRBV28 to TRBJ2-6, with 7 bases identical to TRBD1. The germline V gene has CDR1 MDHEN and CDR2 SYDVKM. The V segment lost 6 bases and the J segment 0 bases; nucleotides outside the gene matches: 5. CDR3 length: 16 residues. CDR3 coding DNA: TGTGCCAGCAGGCTCAGGGGGTCCTCTGGGGCCAACGTCCTGACTTTC. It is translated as CASRLRGSSGANVLTF.

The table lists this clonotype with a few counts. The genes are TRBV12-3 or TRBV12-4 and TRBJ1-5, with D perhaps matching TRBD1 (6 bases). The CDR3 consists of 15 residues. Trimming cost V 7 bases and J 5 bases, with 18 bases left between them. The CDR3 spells CASTTWGLEDQPQHF. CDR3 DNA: TGTGCCAGCACCACCTGGGGGCTGGAGGATCAGCCCCAGCATTTT.

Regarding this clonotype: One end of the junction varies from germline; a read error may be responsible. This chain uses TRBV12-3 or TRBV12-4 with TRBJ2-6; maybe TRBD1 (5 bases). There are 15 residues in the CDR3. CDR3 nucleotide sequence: TGTGCCAGCACCCCCCTGCACTCTGGGGCCAACGGCCTGACTTTC. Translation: CASTPLHSGANGLTF.

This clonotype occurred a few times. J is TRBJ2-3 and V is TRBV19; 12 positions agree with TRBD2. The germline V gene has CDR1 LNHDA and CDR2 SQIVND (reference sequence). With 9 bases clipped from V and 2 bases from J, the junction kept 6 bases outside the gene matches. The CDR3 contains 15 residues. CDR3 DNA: TGTGCCAGCCAACTAGCGGGGGGAACCACAGATACGCAGTATTTT. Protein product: CASQLAGGTTDTQYF.

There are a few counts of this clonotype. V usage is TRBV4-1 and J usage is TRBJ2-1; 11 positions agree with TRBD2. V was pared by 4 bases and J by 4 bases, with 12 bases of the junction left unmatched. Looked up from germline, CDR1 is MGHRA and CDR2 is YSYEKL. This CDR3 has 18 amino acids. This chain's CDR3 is CASSLLGPGTSGYNEQFF. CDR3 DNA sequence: TGCGCCAGCAGCCTCCTTGGGCCCGGGACTAGCGGATACAATGAGCAGTTCTTC.

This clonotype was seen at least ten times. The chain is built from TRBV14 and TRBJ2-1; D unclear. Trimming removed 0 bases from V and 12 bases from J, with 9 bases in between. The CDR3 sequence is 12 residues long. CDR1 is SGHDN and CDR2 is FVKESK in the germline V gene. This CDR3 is CASSQEGTGQFF. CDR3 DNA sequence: TGTGCCAGCAGCCAAGAAGGCACCGGGCAGTTCTTC.

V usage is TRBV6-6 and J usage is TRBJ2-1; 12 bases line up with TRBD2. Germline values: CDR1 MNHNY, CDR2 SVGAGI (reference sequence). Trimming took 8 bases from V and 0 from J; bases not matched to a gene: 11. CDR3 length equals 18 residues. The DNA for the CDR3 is TGTGCCAGCGCCGTCCGGACTAGCGGGACTAGCTCCTACAATGAGCAGTTCTTC. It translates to CASAVRTSGTSSYNEQFF.

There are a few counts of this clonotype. In DNA, the CDR3 is TGCAGTGCTGCCCCCGGGACTGACGGCACAGATACGCAGTATTTT. Translated: CSAAPGTDGTDTQYF. The V call is TRBV20-1, the J call TRBJ2-3; D perhaps matches TRBD2 (6 bases). The length of the CDR3 is 15 residues. Trimming left V 5 bases short and J 1 base short, with 16 bases between. Germline loops: CDR1 DFQATT, CDR2 SNEGSKA (reference sequence).

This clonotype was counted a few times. The chain's CDR3 is CASSYRDRAYEQYF. The CDR3 region has the DNA TGTGCCAGCAGTTACCGGGACCGAGCCTACGAGCAGTACTTC. The rearrangement joins TRBV6-5 to TRBJ2-7, with D perhaps matching TRBD1 or TRBD2 (5 bases each). CDR3 length: 14 residues. Germline V CDR1 and CDR2: MNHEY, SVGAGI. V dropped 2 bases and J dropped 2 bases, with 10 bases sitting between them.

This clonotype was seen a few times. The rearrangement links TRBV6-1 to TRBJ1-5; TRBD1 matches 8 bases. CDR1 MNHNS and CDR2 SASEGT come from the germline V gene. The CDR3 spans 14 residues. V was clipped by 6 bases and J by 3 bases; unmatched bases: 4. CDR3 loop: CASRDRVTNQPQHF. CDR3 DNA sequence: TGTGCCAGCAGGGACAGGGTAACCAATCAGCCCCAGCATTTT.

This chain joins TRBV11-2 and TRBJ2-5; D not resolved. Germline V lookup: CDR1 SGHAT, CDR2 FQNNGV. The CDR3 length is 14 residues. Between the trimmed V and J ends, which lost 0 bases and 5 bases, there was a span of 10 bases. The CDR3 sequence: CASSLDLGRETQYF. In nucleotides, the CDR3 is TGTGCCAGCAGCTTAGATCTAGGTCGGGAGACCCAGTACTTC.

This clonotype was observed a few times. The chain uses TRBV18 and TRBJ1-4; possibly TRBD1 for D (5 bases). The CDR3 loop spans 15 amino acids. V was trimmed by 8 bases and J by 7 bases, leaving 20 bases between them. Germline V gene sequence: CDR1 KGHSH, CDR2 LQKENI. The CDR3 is CASTRSAGYGEKLFF. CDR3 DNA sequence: TGTGCCAGCACGCGATCGGCAGGGTATGGTGAAAAACTGTTTTTT.

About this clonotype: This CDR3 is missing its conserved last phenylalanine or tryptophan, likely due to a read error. This CDR3 is CASSLEQSQTQYL. The CDR3 DNA sequence: TGTGCCAGCAGTTTAGAACAGAGTCAGACCCAGTACTTA. The genes are TRBV27 and TRBJ2-5; no reliable D call. The CDR3 consists of 13 residues. Germline CDR1 is MNHEY and CDR2 is SMNVEV (reference sequence). Trimming cost V 2 bases and J 6 bases, with 10 bases left between them.

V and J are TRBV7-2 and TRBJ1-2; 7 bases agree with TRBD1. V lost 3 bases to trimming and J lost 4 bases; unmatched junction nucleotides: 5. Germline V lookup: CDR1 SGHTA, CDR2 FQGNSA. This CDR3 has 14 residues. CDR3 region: CASSFGTATYGYTF. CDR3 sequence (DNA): TGTGCCAGCAGCTTCGGGACAGCCACCTATGGCTACACCTTC.

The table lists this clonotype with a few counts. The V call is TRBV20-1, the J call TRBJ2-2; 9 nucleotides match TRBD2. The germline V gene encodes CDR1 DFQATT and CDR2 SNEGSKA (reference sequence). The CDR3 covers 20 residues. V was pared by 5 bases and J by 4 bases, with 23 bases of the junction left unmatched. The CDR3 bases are TGCAGTGCTGCCATGACTAGCGGCTATGACGACCAGGGTGGCACCGGGGAGCTGTTTTTT. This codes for CSAAMTSGYDDQGGTGELFF.

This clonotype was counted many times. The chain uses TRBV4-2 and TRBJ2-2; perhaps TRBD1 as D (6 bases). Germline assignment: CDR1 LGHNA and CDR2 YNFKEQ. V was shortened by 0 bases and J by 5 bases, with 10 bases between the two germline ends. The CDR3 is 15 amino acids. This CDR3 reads CASSQEGRGTGELFF. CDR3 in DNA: TGTGCCAGCAGCCAAGAGGGCAGGGGAACCGGGGAGCTGTTTTTT.

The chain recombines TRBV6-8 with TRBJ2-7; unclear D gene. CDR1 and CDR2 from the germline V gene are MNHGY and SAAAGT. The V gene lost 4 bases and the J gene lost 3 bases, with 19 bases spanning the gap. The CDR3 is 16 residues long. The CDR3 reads CASSSVRTVNFYEQYF. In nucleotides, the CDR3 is TGTGCCAGCAGTTCGGTAAGGACGGTCAATTTCTACGAGCAGTACTTC.

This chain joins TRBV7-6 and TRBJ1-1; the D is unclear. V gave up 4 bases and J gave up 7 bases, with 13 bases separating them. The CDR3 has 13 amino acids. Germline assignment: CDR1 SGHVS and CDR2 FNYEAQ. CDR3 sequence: CASSSISTDEAFF. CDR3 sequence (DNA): TGTGCCAGCAGCTCAATCAGCACGGATGAAGCTTTCTTT. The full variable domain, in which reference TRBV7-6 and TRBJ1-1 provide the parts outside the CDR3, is GAGVSQSPRYKVTKRGQDVALRCDPISGHVSLYWYRQALGQGPEFLTYFNYEAQQDKSGLPNDRFSAERPEGSISTLTIQRTEQRDSAMYRCASSSISTDEAFFGQGTRLTVV.

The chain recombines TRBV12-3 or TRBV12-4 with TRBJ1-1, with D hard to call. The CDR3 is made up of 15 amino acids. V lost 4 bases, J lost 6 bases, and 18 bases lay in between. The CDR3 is CASSSTRASRAEAFF. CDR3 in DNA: TGTGCCAGCAGTTCCACTCGGGCCTCTCGAGCTGAAGCTTTCTTT.

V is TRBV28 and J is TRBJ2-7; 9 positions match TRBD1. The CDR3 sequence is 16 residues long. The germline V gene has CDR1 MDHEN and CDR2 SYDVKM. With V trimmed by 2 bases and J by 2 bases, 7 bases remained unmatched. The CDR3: CASSLKRDRATYEQYF. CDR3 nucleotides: TGTGCCAGCAGTTTAAAGCGGGACAGGGCTACCTACGAGCAGTACTTC.

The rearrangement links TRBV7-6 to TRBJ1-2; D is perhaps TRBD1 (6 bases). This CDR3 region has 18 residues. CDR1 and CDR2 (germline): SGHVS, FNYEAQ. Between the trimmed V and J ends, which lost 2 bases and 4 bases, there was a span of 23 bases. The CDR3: CASSLMGAERGSFYGYTF. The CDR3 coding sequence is TGTGCCAGCAGCTTAATGGGGGCCGAACGGGGGTCTTTCTATGGCTACACCTTC.

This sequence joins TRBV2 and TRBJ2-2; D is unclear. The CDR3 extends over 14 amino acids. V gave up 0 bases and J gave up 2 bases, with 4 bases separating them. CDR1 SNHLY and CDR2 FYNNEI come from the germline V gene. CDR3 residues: CASSEAGNTGELFF. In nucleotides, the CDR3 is TGTGCCAGCAGTGAAGCGGGCAACACCGGGGAGCTGTTTTTT.